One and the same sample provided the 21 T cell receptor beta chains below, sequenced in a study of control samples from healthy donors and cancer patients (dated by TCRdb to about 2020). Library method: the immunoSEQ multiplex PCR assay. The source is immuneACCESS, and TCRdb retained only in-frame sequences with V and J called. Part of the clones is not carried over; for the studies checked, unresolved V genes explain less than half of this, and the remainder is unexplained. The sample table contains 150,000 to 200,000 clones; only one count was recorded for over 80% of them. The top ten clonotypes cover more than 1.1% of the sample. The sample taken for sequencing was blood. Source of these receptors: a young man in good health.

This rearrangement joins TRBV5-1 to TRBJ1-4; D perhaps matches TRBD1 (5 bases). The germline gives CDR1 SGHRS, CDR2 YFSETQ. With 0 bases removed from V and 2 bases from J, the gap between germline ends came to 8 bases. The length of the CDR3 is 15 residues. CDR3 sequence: CASSLAPGTNEKLFF. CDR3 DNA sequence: TGCGCCAGCAGCTTGGCCCCAGGGACTAATGAAAAACTGTTTTTT.

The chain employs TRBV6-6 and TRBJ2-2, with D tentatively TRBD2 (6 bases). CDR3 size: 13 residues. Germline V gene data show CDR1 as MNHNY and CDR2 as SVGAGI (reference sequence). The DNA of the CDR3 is TGTGCGGTGGTAGCGGCGAACACCGGGGAGCTGTTTTTT. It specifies CAVVAANTGELFF.

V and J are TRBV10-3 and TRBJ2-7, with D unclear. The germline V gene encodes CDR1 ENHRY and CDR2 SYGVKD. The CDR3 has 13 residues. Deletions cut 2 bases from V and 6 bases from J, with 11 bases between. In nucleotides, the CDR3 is TGTGCCATCAGTGAGAAAGCTGGGTCCGAGCAGTACTTC. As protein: CAISEKAGSEQYF.

The CDR3 spells CAWSFSGAGGEKLFF. The CDR3 region has the DNA TGTGCCTGGAGTTTTAGCGGGGCCGGAGGGGAAAAACTGTTTTTT. The rearrangement links TRBV30 to TRBJ1-4; D possibly corresponds to TRBD1 (5 bases). CDR3 length: 15 residues. V lost 2 bases and J 8 bases, leaving 18 bases between the germline ends. The germline V gene encodes CDR1 GTSNPN and CDR2 SVGIG (reference sequence).

The CDR3 is CASSVRQPSSYNSPLHF. CDR3 coding DNA: TGTGCCAGCAGTGTACGGCAGCCGAGCTCCTATAATTCACCCCTCCACTTT. The V and J genes are TRBV2 and TRBJ1-6, with D uncertain. The CDR3 contains 17 residues. Trimming cost V 4 bases and J 0 bases, with 13 bases left between them. Germline-derived CDR1 and CDR2 are SNHLY and FYNNEI.

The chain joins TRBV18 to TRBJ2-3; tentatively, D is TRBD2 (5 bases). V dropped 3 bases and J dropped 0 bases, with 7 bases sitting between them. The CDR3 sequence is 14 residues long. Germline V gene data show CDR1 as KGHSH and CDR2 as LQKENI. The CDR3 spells CASSPGGSTDTQYF. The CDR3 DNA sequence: TGTGCCAGCTCACCTGGCGGGAGCACAGATACGCAGTATTTT.

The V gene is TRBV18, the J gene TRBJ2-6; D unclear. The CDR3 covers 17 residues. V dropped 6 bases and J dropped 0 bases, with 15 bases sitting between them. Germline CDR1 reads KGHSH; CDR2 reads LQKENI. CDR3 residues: CASSPLVTPSGANVLTF. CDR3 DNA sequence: TGTGCCAGCTCCCCTCTAGTAACCCCCTCTGGGGCCAACGTCCTGACTTTC.

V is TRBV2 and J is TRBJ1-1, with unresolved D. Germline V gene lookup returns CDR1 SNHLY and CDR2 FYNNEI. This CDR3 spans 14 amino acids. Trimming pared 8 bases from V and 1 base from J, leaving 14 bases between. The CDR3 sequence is CASHLESTNTEAFF. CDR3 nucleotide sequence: TGTGCCAGCCACTTAGAGTCTACGAACACTGAAGCTTTCTTT.

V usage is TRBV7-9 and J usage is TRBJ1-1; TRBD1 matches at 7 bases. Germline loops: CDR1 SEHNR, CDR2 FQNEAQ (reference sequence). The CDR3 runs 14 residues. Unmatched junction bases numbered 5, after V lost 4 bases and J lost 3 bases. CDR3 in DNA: TGTGCCAGCAGCTCAGGGGGAGTGTACACTGAAGCTTTCTTT. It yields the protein CASSSGGVYTEAFF.

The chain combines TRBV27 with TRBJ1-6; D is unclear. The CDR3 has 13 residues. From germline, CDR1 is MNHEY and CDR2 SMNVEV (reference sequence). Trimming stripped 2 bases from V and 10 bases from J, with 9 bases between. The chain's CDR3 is CASSLRVESPLHF. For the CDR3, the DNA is TGTGCCAGCAGTTTAAGGGTCGAATCACCCCTCCACTTT.

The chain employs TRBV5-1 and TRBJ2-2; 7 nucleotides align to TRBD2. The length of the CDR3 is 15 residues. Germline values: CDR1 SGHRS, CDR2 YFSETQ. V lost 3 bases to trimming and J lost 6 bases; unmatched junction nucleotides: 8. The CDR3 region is CASSYGQAGAGELFF. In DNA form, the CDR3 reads TGCGCCAGCAGCTACGGCCAGGCGGGGGCCGGGGAGCTGTTTTTT.

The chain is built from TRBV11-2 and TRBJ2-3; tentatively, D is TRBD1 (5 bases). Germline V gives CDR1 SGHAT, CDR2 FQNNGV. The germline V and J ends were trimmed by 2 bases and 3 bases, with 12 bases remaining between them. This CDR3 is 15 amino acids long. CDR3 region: CASSLLGRWTDTQYF. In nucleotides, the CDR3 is TGTGCCAGCAGCTTATTGGGGCGGTGGACAGATACGCAGTATTTT.

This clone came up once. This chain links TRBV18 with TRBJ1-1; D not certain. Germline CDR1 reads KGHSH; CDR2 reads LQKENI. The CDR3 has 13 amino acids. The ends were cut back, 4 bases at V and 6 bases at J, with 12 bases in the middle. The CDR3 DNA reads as TGTGCCAGCTCACTAACTAAAGAATCTGAAGCTTTCTTT. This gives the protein CASSLTKESEAFF.

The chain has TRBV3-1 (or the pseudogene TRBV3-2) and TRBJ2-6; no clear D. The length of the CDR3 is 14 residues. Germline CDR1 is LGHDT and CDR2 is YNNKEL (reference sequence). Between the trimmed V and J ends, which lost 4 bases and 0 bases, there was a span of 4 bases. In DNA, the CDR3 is TGTGCCAGCAGCCCGAGCTCTGGGGCCAACGTCCTGACTTTC. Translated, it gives CASSPSSGANVLTF.

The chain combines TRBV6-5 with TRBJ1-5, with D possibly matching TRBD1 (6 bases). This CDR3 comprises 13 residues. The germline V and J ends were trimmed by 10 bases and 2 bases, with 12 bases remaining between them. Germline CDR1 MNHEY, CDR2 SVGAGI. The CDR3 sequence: CATYRDGNQPQHF. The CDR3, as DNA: TGTGCCACCTACAGGGATGGCAATCAGCCCCAGCATTTT.

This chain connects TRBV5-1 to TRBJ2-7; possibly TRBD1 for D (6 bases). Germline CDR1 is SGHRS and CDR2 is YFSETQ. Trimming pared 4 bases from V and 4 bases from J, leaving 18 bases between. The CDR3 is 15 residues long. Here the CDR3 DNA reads TGCGCCAGCAGCCTATATCCCGGACAGCAATACGAGCAGTACTTC. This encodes CASSLYPGQQYEQYF.

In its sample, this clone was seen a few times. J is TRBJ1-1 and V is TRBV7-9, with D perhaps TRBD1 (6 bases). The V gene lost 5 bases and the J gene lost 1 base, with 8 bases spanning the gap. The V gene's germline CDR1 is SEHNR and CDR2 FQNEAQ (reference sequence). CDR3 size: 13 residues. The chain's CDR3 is CASSLQGNTEAFF. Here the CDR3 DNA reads TGTGCCAGCAGCCTACAGGGGAACACTGAAGCTTTCTTT.

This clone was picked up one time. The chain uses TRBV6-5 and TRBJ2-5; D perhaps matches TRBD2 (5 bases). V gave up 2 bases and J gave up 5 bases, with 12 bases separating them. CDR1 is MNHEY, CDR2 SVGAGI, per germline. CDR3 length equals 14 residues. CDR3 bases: TGTGCCAGCAGTTACGAAGCTAGCCGGGAGACCCAGTACTTC. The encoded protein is CASSYEASRETQYF.

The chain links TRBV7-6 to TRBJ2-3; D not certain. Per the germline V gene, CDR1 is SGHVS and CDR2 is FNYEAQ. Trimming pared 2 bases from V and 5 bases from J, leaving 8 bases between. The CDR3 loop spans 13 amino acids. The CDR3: CASSLMVGDTQYF. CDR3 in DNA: TGTGCCAGCAGCTTAATGGTGGGAGATACGCAGTATTTT.

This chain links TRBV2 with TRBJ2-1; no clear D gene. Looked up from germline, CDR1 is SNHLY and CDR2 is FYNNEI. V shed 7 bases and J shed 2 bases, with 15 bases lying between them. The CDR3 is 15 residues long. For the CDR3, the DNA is TGTGCCAGCATACAGCTCCCCGGCCCCTACAATGAGCAGTTCTTC. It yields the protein CASIQLPGPYNEQFF.

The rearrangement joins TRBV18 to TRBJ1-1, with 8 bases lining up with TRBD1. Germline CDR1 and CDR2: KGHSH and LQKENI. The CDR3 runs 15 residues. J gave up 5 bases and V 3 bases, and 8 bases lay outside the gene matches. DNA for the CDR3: TGTGCCAGCTCACCTAAGACAGGGGTGGATACTGAAGCTTTCTTT. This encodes CASSPKTGVDTEAFF. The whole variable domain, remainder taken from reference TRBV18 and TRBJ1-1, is NAGVMQNPRHLVRRRGQEARLRCSPMKGHSHVYWYRQLPEEGLKFMVYLQKENIIDESGMPKERFSAEFPKEGPSILRIQQVVRGDSAAYFCASSPKTGVDTEAFFGQGTRLTVV.